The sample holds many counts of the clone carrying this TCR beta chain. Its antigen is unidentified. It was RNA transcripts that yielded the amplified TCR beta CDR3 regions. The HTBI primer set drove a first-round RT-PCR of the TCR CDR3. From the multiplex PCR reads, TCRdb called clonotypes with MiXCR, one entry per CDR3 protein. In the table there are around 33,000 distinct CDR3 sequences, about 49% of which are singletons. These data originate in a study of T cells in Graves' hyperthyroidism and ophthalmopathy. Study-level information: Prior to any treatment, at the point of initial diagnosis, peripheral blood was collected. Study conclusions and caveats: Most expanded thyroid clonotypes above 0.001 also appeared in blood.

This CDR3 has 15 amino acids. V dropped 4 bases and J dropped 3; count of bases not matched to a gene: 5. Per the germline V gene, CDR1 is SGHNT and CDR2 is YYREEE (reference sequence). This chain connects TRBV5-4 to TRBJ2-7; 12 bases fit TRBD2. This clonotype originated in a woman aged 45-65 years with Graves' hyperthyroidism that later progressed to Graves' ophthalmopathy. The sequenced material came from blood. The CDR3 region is CASSLLAGGRYEQYF. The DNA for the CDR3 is TGTGCCAGCAGCCTACTAGCGGGGGGACGCTACGAGCAGTACTTC.